These 4 T cell receptor beta chains originate from one sample sequenced in a study of T cell repertoires in cytomegalovirus infection. TCRdb passed the reads through MiXCR, listing each CDR3 protein once. The table lists around 530,000 distinct CDR3 sequences, about 15% of them singletons, with 20% to 30% in the top ten. The sample taken for sequencing was CD8+ T cells from PBMCs. The receptors originated from a human donor in good health (CMV status not recorded). Some clones in this sample may be carry-over from other donors' samples.

The chain has TRBV5-1 and TRBJ1-4; 9 bases map to TRBD1. The CDR3 length is 20 residues. V trimming: 4 bases; J trimming: 4 bases; junction bases outside the gene matches: 20. Per the germline V gene, CDR1 is SGHRS and CDR2 is YFSETQ. CDR3 sequence reads: CASSGQSHRGRPVSNEKLFF. The CDR3 nucleotides read TGCGCCAGCAGCGGCCAATCACACAGGGGGCGCCCGGTTAGTAATGAAAAACTGTTTTTT.

This clonotype appeared many times. The chain joins TRBV6-5 to TRBJ1-1; unclear D gene. This CDR3 comprises 15 residues. Deletions cut 0 bases from V and 1 base from J, with 9 bases between. The germline CDR1 and CDR2 sequences are MNHEY and SVGAGI. DNA of the CDR3: TGTGCCAGCAGTTACTCGTGGCAAAGGAACACTGAAGCTTTCTTT. Translated: CASSYSWQRNTEAFF.

In its sample, this clonotype was seen a few times. The rearrangement joins TRBV27 to TRBJ2-5; no clear D. The V gene's germline CDR1 is MNHEY and CDR2 SMNVEV (reference sequence). V dropped 3 bases and J dropped 3 bases, with 14 bases sitting between them. The CDR3 covers 15 residues. Here the CDR3 DNA reads TGTGCCAGCAGTTTCACCTTGACCGAGAAAGAGACCCAGTACTTC. Translating it yields CASSFTLTEKETQYF.

This clonotype was counted a few times. The chain couples TRBV9 to TRBJ2-3; D is ambiguous. The CDR3 totals 15 residues. V was clipped by 0 bases and J by 7 bases, with 15 bases between them. The germline gives CDR1 SGDLS, CDR2 YYNGEE. This CDR3 reads CASSVEDRPAHTQYF. DNA for the CDR3: TGTGCCAGCAGCGTAGAAGATAGGCCTGCGCATACGCAGTATTTT.